This entry is about one TCR beta chain. The antigen is unknown. The data were produced by immunoSEQ multiplex PCR, yet TCRdb's version contains in-frame clones alone and is incomplete. In the table there are 31,000 or so clones, roughly 78% of which are singletons. The sample is drawn from a study of CD4 T cells in relation to SARS-CoV-2 and coronaviruses. General study findings and limits: Crossreactivity was assessed only for spike protein, not other viral proteins.

Unexposed donor CD4+ T cells date from about 2010-2018, before the COVID-19 pandemic. The cells were cultured for around ten days before CD4+ T cells were isolated. As cell numbers allowed, unexposed-donor CD4+ T cells faced SARS-CoV-2 S/N and four cold-coronavirus spikes. Approximately 1.9 million PBMCs per well were cultured with around 9.9 IU/ml IL-2. Trimming removed 7 bases from V and 2 bases from J, with 15 bases in between. This CDR3 comprises 15 residues. Germline CDR1 and CDR2: SGHDT and YYEEEE. The rearrangement uses TRBV5-6 and TRBJ1-4, with D unresolved. This TCR derives from a human donor in good health. The sequenced sample consisted of CD4+ T cells from PBMCs, cultured in vitro. CDR3 in amino acids: CASGTLGWTNEKLFF. The CDR3 DNA reads TGTGCCAGCGGCACGCTAGGGTGGACTAATGAAAAACTGTTTTTT.